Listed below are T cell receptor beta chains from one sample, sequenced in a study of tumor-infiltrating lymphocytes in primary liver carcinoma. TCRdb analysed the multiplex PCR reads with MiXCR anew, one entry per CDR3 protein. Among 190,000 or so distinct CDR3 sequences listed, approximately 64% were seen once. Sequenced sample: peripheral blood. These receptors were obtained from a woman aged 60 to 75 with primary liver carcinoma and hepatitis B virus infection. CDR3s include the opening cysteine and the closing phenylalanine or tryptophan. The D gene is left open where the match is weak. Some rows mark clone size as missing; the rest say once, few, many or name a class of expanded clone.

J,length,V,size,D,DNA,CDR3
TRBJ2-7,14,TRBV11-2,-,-,TGTGCCAGCAGCTTCAACCACAGGGTTCTCAAGCAGTACTTC,CASSFNHRVLKQYF
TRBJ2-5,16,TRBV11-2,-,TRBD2,TGTGCCAGAAGCTTTGATTTTTCCGTAGCGGGGAAGACCCAGTACTTC,CARSFDFSVAGKTQYF
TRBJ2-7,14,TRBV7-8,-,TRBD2,TGTGCCAGCAGCTTGGTACTAGCGGGCGACGAGCAGTACTTC,CASSLVLAGDEQYF
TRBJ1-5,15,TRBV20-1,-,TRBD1,TGCAGTGCTACCGGGACAGAGTATAGCAATCAGCCCCAGCATTTT,CSATGTEYSNQPQHF
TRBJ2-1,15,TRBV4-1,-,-,TGCGCCAGCAGCTACCGGGGCGGGCTCAACAGTGAGCAGTTCTTC,CASSYRGGLNSEQFF
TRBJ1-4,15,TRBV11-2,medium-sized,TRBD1,TGTGCCAGCAGCTTAGAAGGGGGCGAAAATGAAAAACTGTTTTTT,CASSLEGGENEKLFF
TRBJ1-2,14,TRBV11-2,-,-,TGTGCCAGCAGCAGGGGCTGGCAAGACTATGGTTACACCTTC,CASSRGWQDYGYTF
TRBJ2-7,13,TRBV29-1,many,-,TGCAGCGTTGACGCGCCAGGGCTGGGCGAGCAGTACTTC,CSVDAPGLGEQYF
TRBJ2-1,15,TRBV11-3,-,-,TGTGTCAGCAGTTCGGGACTGGTCTCCTACAATGAGCAGTTCTTC,CVSSSGLVSYNEQFF
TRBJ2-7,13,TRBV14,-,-,TGTGCCAGCAGTCGGATTTCCACCTACGAGCAGTACTTC,CASSRISTYEQYF